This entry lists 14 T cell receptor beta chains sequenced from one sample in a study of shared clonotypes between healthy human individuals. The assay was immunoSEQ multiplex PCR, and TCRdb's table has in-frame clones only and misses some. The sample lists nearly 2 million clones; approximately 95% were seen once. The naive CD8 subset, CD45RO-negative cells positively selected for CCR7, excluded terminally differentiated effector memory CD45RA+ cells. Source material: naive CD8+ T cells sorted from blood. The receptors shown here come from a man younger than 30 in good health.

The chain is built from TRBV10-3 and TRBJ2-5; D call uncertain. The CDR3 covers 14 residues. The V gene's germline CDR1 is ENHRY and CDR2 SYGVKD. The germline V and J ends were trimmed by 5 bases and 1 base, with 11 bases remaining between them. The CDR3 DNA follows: TGTGCCATCAGTCAGGACCTATCCCAAGAGACCCAGTACTTC. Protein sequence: CAISQDLSQETQYF.

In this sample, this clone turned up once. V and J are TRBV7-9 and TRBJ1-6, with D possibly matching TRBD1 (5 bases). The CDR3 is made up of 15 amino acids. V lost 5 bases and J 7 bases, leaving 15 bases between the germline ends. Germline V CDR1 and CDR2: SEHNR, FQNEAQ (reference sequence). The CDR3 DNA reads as TGTGCCAGCAGCCCCCGGACACTTGAGAATTCACCCCTCCACTTT. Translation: CASSPRTLENSPLHF.

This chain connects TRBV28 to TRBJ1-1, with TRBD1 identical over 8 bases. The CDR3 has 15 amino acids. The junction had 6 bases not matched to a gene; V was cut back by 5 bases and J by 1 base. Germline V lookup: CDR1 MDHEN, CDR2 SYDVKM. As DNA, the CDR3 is TGTGCCAGCAGTCAGGACAGGGAGGGGAACACTGAAGCTTTCTTT. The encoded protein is CASSQDREGNTEAFF. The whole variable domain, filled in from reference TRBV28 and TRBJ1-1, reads DVKVTQSSRYLVKRTGEKVFLECVQDMDHENMFWYRQDPGLGLRLIYFSYDVKMKEKGDIPEGYSVSREKKERFSLILESASTNQTSMYLCASSQDREGNTEAFFGQGTRLTVV.

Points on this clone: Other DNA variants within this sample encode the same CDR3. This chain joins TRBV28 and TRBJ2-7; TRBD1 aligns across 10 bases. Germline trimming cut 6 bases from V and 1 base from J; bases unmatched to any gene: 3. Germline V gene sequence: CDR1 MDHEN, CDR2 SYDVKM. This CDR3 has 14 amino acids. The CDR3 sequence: CASSRTGGSYEQYF. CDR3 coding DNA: TGTGCCAGCAGCCGGACAGGGGGATCCTACGAGCAGTACTTC. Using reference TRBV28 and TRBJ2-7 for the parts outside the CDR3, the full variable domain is DVKVTQSSRYLVKRTGEKVFLECVQDMDHENMFWYRQDPGLGLRLIYFSYDVKMKEKGDIPEGYSVSREKKERFSLILESASTNQTSMYLCASSRTGGSYEQYFGPGTRLTVT.

CDR3 sequence: CASSPFTSGATDTQYF. CDR3 sequence (DNA): TGCGCCAGCAGCCCGTTCACTTCCGGGGCCACAGATACGCAGTATTTT. The chain carries TRBV4-3 and TRBJ2-3; tentatively, D is TRBD1 or TRBD2 (5 bases each). Trimming took off 4 bases at V and 2 bases at J, with 16 bases between the two ends. Germline V CDR1 and CDR2: LGHNA, YSLEER. CDR3 length: 16 residues.

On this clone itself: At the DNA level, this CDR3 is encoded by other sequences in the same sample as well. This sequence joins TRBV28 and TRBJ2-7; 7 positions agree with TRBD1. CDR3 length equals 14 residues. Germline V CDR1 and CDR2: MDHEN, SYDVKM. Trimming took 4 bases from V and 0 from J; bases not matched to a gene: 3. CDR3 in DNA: TGTGCCAGCAGTTCTTGGGACAGCTCCTACGAGCAGTACTTC. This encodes CASSSWDSSYEQYF.

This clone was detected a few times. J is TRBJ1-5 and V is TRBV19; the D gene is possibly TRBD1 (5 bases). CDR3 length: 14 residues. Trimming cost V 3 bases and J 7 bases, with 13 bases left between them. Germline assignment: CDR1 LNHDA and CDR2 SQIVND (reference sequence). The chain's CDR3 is CASSMLGGRQPQHF. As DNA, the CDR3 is TGTGCCAGTAGTATGTTGGGGGGGAGGCAGCCCCAGCATTTT. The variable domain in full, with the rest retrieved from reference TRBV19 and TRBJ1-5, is DGGITQSPKYLFRKEGQNVTLSCEQNLNHDAMYWYRQDPGQGLRLIYYSQIVNDFQKGDIAEGYSVSREKKESFPLTVTSAQKNPTAFYLCASSMLGGRQPQHFGDGTRLSIL.

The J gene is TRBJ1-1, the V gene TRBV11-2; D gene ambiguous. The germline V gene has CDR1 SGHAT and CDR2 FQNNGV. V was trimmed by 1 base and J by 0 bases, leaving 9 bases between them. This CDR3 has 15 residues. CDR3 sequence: CASSLGGDMNTEAFF. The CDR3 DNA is TGTGCCAGCAGCTTAGGAGGCGACATGAACACTGAAGCTTTCTTT.

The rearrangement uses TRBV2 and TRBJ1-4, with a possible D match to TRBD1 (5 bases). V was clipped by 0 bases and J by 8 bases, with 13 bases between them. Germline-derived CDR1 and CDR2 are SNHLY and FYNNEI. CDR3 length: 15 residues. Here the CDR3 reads CASSEAQAKGEKLFF. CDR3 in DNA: TGTGCCAGCAGTGAAGCACAGGCTAAGGGCGAAAAACTGTTTTTT.

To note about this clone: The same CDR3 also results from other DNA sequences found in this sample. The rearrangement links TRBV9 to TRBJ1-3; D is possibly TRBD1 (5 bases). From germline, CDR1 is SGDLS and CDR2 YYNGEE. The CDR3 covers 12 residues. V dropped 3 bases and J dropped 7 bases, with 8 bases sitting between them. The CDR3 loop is CASSGGSNTIYF. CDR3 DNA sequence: TGTGCCAGCAGCGGGGGGAGCAACACCATATATTTT. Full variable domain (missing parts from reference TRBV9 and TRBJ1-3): DSGVTQTPKHLITATGQRVTLRCSPRSGDLSVYWYQQSLDQGLQFLIQYYNGEERAKGNILERFSAQQFPDLHSELNLSSLELGDSALYFCASSGGSNTIYFGEGSWLTVV.

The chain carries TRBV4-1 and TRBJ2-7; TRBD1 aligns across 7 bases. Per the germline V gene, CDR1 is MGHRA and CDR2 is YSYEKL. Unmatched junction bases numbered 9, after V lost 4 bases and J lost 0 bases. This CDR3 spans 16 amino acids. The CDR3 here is CASSLKTGFFSYEQYF. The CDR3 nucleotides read TGCGCCAGCAGCCTTAAGACAGGGTTTTTCTCCTACGAGCAGTACTTC.

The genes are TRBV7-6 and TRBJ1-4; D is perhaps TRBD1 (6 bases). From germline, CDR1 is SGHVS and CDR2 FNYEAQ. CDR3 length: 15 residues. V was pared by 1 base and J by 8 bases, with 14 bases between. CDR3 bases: TGTGCCAGCAGCTTAGACTTTAACAGGGAGGAAAAACTGTTTTTT. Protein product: CASSLDFNREEKLFF.

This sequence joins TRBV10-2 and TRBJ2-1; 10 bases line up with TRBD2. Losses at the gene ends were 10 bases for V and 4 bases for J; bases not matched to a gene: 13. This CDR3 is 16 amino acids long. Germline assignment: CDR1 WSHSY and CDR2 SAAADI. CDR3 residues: CATRVLAGAAYNEQFF. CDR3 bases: TGCGCCACCAGAGTGCTAGCGGGAGCGGCTTACAATGAGCAGTTCTTC.

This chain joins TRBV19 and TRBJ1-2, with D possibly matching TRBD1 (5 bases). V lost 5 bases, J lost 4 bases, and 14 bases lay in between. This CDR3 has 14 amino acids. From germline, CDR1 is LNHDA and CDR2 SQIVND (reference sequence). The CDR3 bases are TGTGCCAGTAGTCCTCAGGGAGGGTTCTATGGCTACACCTTC. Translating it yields CASSPQGGFYGYTF.